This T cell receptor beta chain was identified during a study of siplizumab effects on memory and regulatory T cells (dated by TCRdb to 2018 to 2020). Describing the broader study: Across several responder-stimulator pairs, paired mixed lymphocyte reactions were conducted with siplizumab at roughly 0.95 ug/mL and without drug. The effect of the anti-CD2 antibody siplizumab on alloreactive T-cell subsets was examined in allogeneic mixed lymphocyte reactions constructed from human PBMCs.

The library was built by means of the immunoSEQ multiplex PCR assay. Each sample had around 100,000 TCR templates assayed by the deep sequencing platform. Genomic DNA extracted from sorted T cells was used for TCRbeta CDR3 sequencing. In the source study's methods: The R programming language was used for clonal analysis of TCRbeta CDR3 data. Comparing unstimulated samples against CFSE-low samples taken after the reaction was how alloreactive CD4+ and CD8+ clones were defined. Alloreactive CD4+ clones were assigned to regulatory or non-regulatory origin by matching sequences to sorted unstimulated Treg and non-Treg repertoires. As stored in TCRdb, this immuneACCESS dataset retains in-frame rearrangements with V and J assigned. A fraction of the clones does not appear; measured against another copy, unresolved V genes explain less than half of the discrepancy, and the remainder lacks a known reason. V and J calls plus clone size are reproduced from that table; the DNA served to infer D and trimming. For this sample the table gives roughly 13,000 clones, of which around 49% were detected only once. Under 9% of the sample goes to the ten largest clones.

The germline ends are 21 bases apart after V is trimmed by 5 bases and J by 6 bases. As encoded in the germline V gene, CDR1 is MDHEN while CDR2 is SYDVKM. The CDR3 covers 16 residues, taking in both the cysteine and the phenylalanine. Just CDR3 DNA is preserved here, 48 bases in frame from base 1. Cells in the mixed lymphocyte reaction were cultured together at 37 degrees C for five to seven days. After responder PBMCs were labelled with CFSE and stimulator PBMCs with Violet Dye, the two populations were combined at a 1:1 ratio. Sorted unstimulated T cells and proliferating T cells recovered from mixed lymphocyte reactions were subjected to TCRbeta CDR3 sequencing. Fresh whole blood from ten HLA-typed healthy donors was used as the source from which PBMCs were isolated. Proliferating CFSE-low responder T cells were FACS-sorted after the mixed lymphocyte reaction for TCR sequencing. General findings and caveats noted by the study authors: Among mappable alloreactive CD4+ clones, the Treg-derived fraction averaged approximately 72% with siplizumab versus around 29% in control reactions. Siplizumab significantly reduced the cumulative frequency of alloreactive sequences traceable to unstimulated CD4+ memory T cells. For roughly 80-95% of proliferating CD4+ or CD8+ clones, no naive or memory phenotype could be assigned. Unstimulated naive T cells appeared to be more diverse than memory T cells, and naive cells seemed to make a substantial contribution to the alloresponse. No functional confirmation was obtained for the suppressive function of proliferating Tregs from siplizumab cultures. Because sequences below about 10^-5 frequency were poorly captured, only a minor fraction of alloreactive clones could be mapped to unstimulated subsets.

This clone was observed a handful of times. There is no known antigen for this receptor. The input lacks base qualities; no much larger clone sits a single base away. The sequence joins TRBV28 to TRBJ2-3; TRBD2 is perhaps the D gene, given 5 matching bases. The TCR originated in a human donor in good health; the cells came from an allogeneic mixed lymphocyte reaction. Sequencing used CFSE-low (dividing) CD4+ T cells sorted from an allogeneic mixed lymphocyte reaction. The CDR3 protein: CASSHPFGSPPDTQYF. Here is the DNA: TGTGCCAGCAGTCACCCCTTTGGGAGCCCCCCCGATACGCAGTATTTT.